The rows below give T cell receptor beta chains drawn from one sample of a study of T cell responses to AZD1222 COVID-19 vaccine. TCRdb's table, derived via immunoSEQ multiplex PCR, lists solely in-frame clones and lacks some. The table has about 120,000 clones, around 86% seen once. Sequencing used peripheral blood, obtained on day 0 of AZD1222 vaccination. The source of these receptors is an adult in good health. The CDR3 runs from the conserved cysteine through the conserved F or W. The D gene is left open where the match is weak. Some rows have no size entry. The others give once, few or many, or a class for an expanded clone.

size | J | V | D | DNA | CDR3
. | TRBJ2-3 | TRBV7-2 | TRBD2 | TGTGCCAGCAGCTTAGTTTCGGGACTAGCCACAGATACGCAGTATTTT | CASSLVSGLATDTQYF
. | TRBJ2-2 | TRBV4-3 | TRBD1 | TGCGCCAGCAGCCAACGGACAGGGGCGAGCACCGGGGAGCTGTTTTTT | CASSQRTGASTGELFF
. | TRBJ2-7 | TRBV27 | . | TGTGCCAGCAGTAACCCGACGGGGGCGCAGTACTTC | CASSNPTGAQYF
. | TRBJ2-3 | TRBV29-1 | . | TGCAGCGTTGACGCGACGGGGGACCCAGATACGCAGTATTTT | CSVDATGDPDTQYF
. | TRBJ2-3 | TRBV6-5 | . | TGTGCCAGCCGAAACGGGGGTTCAGGCGATGATACGCAGTATTTT | CASRNGGSGDDTQYF
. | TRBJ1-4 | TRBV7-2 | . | TGTGCCAGCAGCTTAGTGTGGAGTAATGAAAAACTGTTTTTT | CASSLVWSNEKLFF
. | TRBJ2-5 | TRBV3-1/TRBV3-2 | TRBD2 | TGTGCCAGCAGCCAGGAACACGGTAGCGGGCGGTGGAAGGGCGCGGAGACCCAGTACTTC | CASSQEHGSGRWKGAETQYF
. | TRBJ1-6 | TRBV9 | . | TGTGCCAGCAGCGTAGAAGGGGCAGTACTCCACTTT | CASSVEGAVLHF
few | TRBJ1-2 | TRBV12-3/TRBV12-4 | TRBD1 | TGTGCCAGCAGTTCGTGGGACAGCTATGGCTACACCTTC | CASSSWDSYGYTF
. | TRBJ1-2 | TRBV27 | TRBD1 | TGTGCCAGCAGTAGGTCGACAGGGCACTATGGCTACACCTTC | CASSRSTGHYGYTF
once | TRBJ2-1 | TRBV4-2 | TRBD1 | TGTGCCAGCAGCCCTCACAGGGGTGTCGAGCAGTTCTTC | CASSPHRGVEQFF
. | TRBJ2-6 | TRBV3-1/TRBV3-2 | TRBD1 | TGTGCCAGCAGCCCGGGGACAGGGGTCTCTGGGGCCAACGTCCTGACTTTC | CASSPGTGVSGANVLTF
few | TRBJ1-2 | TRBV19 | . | TGTGCCAGTAGGGAAACTGGACGGCTCTATGGCTACACCTTC | CASRETGRLYGYTF
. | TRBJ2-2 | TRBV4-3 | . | TGCGCCAGCAGCCAAGAACCCCCAACGGGGCTGAACACCGGGGAGCTGTTTTTT | CASSQEPPTGLNTGELFF
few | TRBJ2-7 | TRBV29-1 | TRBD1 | TGCAGCGTGCGGACAGGGACTGAATACGAGCAGTACTTC | CSVRTGTEYEQYF
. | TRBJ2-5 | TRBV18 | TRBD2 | TGTGCCAGCTCACCACCCCTAGCGGGGGCCGCAGGGACCCAGTACTTC | CASSPPLAGAAGTQYF
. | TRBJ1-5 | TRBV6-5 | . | TGTGCCAGCAGGAGTGCAGGGACGAATCAGCCCCAGCATTTT | CASRSAGTNQPQHF
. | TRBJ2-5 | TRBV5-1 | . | TGCGCCAGCAGCTTTTCCGGACTACTCCAAGAGACCCAGTACTTC | CASSFSGLLQETQYF
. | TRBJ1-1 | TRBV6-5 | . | TGTGCCAGCAGTTACTCGGAAGGCAACACTGAAGCTTTCTTT | CASSYSEGNTEAFF
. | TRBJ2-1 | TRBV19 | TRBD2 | TGTGCCAGTAGTACAAGCGGGGGGGGATTCAATGAGCAGTTCTTC | CASSTSGGGFNEQFF
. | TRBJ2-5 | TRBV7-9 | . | TGTGCCAGCAGCTTTGGTCGCGAAGAGACCCAGTACTTC | CASSFGREETQYF
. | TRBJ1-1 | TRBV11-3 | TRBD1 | TGTGCCAGCAGCCGAAGCAGGGGACAGGGCACTGAAGCTTTCTTT | CASSRSRGQGTEAFF
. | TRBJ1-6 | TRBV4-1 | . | TGCGCCAGCAGCCAAGTGACCGGGGTCAACTCCTATAATTCACCCCTCCACTTT | CASSQVTGVNSYNSPLHF
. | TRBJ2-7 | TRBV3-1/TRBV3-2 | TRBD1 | TGTGCCAGCAGCCAGTCGGGACAGGTGGTTTTCTCCTACGAGCAGTACTTC | CASSQSGQVVFSYEQYF
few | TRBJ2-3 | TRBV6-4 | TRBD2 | TGTGCCAGCAGTGACCTAGCGGGGGGGCCGGGCACAGATACGCAGTATTTT | CASSDLAGGPGTDTQYF
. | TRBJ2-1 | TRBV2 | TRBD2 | TGTGCCAGCAGGTCGAGCGGGACGATCAACAATGAGCAGTTCTTC | CASRSSGTINNEQFF
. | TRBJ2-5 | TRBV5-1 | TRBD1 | TGCGCCAGCAGCTTTAGTCCGGGACAGGGTCGAGAGACCCAGTACTTC | CASSFSPGQGRETQYF
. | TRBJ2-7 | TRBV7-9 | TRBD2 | TGTGCCAGCAGCATCCTGGGAGGGACTAGACAAGGCGAGCAGTACTTC | CASSILGGTRQGEQYF
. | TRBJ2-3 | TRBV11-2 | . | TGTGCCAGCAGCTTATCTGGGCGGAGGGGGGGCACAGATACGCAGTATTTT | CASSLSGRRGGTDTQYF
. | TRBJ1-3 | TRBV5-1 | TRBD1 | TGCGCCAGCAGCTTGCTGCCCAGGGGGCTAGGAAACACCATATATTTT | CASSLLPRGLGNTIYF
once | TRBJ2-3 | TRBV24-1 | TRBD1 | TGTGCCACCAGTGAAGGACAGGGGTACACAGATACGCAGTATTTT | CATSEGQGYTDTQYF
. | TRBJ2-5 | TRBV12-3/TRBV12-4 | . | TGTGCCAGCAGGGGTGAGGTAGGGGAGACCCAGTACTTC | CASRGEVGETQYF